This TCR beta chain stems from a study of blood T cell repertoires in COVID-19. Trimming took 2 bases from V and 2 from J, leaving 7 bases between them. Germline V gene lookup returns CDR1 LGHDT and CDR2 YNNKEL (reference sequence). The CDR3 extends over 14 amino acids. Method: immunoSEQ multiplex PCR; TCRdb's copy keeps in-frame clones and lacks some. The repertoire includes under 500,000 clones, about 85% of them detected once, and approximately 2% sits in the top ten. The sequenced sample was PBMCs or T cells enriched from blood (not recorded which). The receptor's source is a woman aged 18-29 years with acute COVID-19. V gene TRBV3-1 (or the pseudogene TRBV3-2) combines with J gene TRBJ2-1, with TRBD1 as a possible D gene (5 bases). For the CDR3, the DNA is TGTGCCAGCAGCCAAAGACAGCCCTACAATGAGCAGTTCTTC. It yields the protein CASSQRQPYNEQFF.